A selection of T cell receptor beta chains follows, all from one sample in a study of identifying expanded T cells in peripheral blood. TCRdb keeps only in-frame clones here, not all; method: immunoSEQ multiplex PCR. This sample has approximately 94,000 clones, with 75% to 90% found just once. Material for sequencing was blood. The source is a person aged 18 to 75 in good health. The CDR3 runs from the conserved cysteine through the conserved F or W. D genes are given only for firm matches. Rows may omit the clone size; those that give it use once, few, many or a size class.

d_call clone_size j_call v_call cdr3_nt cdr3_aa
TRBD1 . TRBJ1-2 TRBV18 TGTGCCAGCTCACCCCTACCACAGGGGGCTAGGGGCTACACCTTC CASSPLPQGARGYTF
. . TRBJ2-5 TRBV5-1 TGCGCCAGCAGCTTGGGAAGCGAGGAGACCCAGTACTTC CASSLGSEETQYF
. . TRBJ1-2 TRBV15 TGTGCCACCAGCAGAGGGTCGGGGGCCTATGGCTACACCTTC CATSRGSGAYGYTF
TRBD1 . TRBJ1-2 TRBV9 TGTGCCAGCAGCGTGACGACAGGGAAAGGCTATGGCTACACCTTC CASSVTTGKGYGYTF
. . TRBJ2-6 TRBV9 TGTGCCAGCAGCAATCTCAGAAGGGCCAACGTCCTGACTTTC CASSNLRRANVLTF
TRBD1 . TRBJ1-1 TRBV5-1 TGCGCCAGCAGCTTGGGGGGACAGGGTATCCACACTGAAGCTTTCTTT CASSLGGQGIHTEAFF
. . TRBJ2-6 TRBV7-3 TGCGCCAGCAGCCAAGAACCGGGGGCTGGGGCCAACGTCCTGACTTTC CASSQEPGAGANVLTF
. . TRBJ1-1 TRBV5-6 TGTGCCAGCAGCTTGTCCCCCAGGGTGAACACTGAAGCTTTCTTT CASSLSPRVNTEAFF
. . TRBJ1-2 TRBV2 TGTGCCAGCAGTGATAAAGCAGCCAATAACTATGGCTACACCTTC CASSDKAANNYGYTF
. once TRBJ1-2 TRBV7-9 TGTGCCAGCAGCTTAAGTGTTAACTCCGCCTATGGCTACACCTTC CASSLSVNSAYGYTF
. . TRBJ2-7 TRBV6-5 TGTGCCAGCAGTTACTCAAGGGCGAGCCGCTACGAGCAGTACTTC CASSYSRASRYEQYF
. . TRBJ2-1 TRBV10-3 TGTGCCATCAGTGATCACTCGGCAGTATACAATGAGCAGTTCTTC CAISDHSAVYNEQFF
TRBD2 . TRBJ2-5 TRBV27 TGTGCCAGCAGTTTATCATACGGGGGGTCAGGCCAAGAGACCCAGTACTTC CASSLSYGGSGQETQYF
TRBD1 . TRBJ2-5 TRBV9 TGTGCCAGCAGCCCCCGACAGGGGCAGCCCCAAGAGACCCAGTACTTC CASSPRQGQPQETQYF
. . TRBJ2-2 TRBV2 TGTGCCAGCAGTCTTGAGAACACCGGGGAGCTGTTTTTT CASSLENTGELFF
TRBD2 . TRBJ2-1 TRBV9 TGTGCCAGCAGCGTAGGAAATAGCGGGGTAGTAAAGGAGCAGTTCTTC CASSVGNSGVVKEQFF